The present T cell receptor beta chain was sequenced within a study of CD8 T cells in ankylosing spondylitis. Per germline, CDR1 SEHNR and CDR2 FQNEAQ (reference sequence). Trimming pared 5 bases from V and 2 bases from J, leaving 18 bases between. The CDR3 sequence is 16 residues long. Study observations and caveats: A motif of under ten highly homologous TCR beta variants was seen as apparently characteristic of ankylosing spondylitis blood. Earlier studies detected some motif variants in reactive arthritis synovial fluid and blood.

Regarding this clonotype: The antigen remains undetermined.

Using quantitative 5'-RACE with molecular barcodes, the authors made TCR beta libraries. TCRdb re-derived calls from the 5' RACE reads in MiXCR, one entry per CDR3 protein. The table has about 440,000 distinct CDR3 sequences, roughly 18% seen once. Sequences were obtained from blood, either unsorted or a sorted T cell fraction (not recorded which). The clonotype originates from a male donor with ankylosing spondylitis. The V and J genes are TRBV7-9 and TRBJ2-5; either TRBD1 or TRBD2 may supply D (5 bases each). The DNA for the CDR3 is TGTGCCAGCAGCCCAGAAGGGACGTACCGGCAAGAGACCCAGTACTTC. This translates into CASSPEGTYRQETQYF.